The clone carrying this T cell receptor beta chain came up once. Its specificity is not known. The sample belongs to a study of cytomegalovirus exposure and HLA in healthy donors. Overall study results and limits: Despite most TCR sequences being rare, some public TCRs occurred in many donors.

This PCR relied on a set of 60 Vbeta primers and 13 Jbeta primers. The repertoire was sequenced with immunoSEQ multiplex PCR; TCRdb's copy has only in-frame clones and lacks some. The table shows 150,000 to 200,000 clones, with around 85% occurring only once. The length of the CDR3 is 13 residues. Trimming cost V 6 bases and J 1 base, with 6 bases left between them. Germline V gene lookup returns CDR1 MNHEY and CDR2 SMNVEV (reference sequence). The clonotype was recovered from a boy under 10 years old in good health and CMV-seronegative. The sequenced sample was PBMCs. The chain carries TRBV27 and TRBJ2-2, with TRBD1 as a possible D gene (6 bases). CDR3 bases: TGTGCCAGCAGGACAGGGAACACCGGGGAGCTGTTTTTT. Protein product: CASRTGNTGELFF.